Listed below are T cell receptor beta chains from one sample, sequenced in a study of metastatic and nonmetastatic thyroid tumors. TCRdb re-called clones via MiXCR from the PCR reads. The sample carries 20,000 to 30,000 clones, approximately 21% recorded once. The sequenced sample consisted of blood. These TCRs come from a male donor with papillary thyroid cancer or a benign thyroid nodule (not recorded which). Some clones in this sample may be carry-over from other donors' samples. Both conserved end residues are part of each CDR3. Each record gives: clone size, V gene, D gene, J gene, CDR3 DNA, CDR3 protein. The D gene is left open where the match is weak. Clone size is given as once, few, many or a size class.

many	TRBV30	.	TRBJ2-1	TGTGCCTGGAGTAGGCCGGACTCGCCCGGGTTCTTC	CAWSRPDSPGFF
many	TRBV5-4	TRBD1	TRBJ1-4	TGTGCCAGCAGCCTGGACAGGGGGCTTGAAAAACTGTTTTTT	CASSLDRGLEKLFF
medium-sized	TRBV28	.	TRBJ1-1	TGTGCCAGCAGACCCAGGGTAACGCTTGCTGAAGCTTTCTTT	CASRPRVTLAEAFF
many	TRBV3-1	.	TRBJ2-3	TGTGCCAGCAGCCAAGGCCAGTGGGGTAAAACAGATACGCAGTATTTT	CASSQGQWGKTDTQYF
many	TRBV9	TRBD2	TRBJ2-7	TGTGCCAGCAGCTCGCAGGCTAGCGGGCCTTACGAGCAGTACTTC	CASSSQASGPYEQYF
many	TRBV5-5	.	TRBJ1-1	TGTGCCAGCAGCCCGTTGGGTGGGTTGAACACTGAAGCTTTCTTT	CASSPLGGLNTEAFF
medium-sized	TRBV20-1	.	TRBJ1-5	TGCAGTGCTTTTAAAGGCCCAGACAATCAGCCCCAGCATTTT	CSAFKGPDNQPQHF
few	TRBV27	.	TRBJ1-1	TGTGCCAGCAGTTGGGGACAGAACACTGAAGCTTTCTTT	CASSWGQNTEAFF
medium-sized	TRBV12-3/TRBV12-4	.	TRBJ1-1	TGTGCCAGCAGCACCCTGAACACTGAAGCTTTCTTT	CASSTLNTEAFF
medium-sized	TRBV18	.	TRBJ1-2	TGTGCCAGCTCACCATCGGTGGGAAGCCAGCCGTTCTTC	CASSPSVGSQPFF
many	TRBV19	TRBD1	TRBJ2-3	TGTGCCAGTAGTACGGGACAGGGCACAGATACGCAGTATTTT	CASSTGQGTDTQYF
once	TRBV20-1	TRBD2	TRBJ2-7	TGCAGTGCTCAGCGGGAGGGCCGCCCCTACGAGCAGTACTTC	CSAQREGRPYEQYF
few	TRBV28	TRBD1	TRBJ2-3	TGTGCCATCCACCGAGTACAGGGGGCTCTTGAAGATACGCAGTATTTT	CAIHRVQGALEDTQYF